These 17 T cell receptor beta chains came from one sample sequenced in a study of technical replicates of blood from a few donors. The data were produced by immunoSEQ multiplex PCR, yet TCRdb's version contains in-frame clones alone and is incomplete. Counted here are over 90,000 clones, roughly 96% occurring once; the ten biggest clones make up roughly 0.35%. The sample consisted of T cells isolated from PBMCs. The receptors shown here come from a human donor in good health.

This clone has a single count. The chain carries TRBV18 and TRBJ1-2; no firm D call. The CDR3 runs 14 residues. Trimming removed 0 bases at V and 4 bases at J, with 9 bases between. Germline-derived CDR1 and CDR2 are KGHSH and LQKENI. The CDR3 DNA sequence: TGTGCCAGCTCACCACCGGGAGGAGCCTATGGCTACACCTTC. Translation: CASSPPGGAYGYTF.

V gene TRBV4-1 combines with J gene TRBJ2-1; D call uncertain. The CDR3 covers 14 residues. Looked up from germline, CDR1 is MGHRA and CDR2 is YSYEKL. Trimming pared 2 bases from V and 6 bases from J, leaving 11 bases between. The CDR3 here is CASSQIARLNEQFF. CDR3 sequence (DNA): TGCGCCAGCAGCCAAATCGCCAGACTCAATGAGCAGTTCTTC.

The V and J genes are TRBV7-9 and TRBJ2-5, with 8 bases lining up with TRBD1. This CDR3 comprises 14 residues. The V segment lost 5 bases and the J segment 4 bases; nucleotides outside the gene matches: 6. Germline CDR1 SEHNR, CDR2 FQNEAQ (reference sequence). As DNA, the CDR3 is TGTGCCAGCAGCATAAACAGGGGGGCAGAGACCCAGTACTTC. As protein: CASSINRGAETQYF.

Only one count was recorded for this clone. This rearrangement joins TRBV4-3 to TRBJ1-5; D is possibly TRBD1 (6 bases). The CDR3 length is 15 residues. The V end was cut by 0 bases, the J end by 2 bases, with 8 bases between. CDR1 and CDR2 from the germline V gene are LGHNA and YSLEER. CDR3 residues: CASSQERQGNQPQHF. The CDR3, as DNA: TGCGCCAGCAGCCAAGAAAGACAGGGCAATCAGCCCCAGCATTTT.

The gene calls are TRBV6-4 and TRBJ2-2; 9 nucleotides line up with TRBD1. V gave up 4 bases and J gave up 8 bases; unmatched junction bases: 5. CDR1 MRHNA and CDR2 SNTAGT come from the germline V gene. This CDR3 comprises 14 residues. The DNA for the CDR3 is TGTGCCAGCAGTGTACAGGGGGCATCGGGGGAGCTGTTTTTT. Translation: CASSVQGASGELFF.

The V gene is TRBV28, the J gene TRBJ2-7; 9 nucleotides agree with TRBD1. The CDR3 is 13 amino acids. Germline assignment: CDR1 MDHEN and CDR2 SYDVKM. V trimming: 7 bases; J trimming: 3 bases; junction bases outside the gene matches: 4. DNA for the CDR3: TGTGCCAGCATCCGGGGACAGGGCTACGAGCAGTACTTC. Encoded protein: CASIRGQGYEQYF.

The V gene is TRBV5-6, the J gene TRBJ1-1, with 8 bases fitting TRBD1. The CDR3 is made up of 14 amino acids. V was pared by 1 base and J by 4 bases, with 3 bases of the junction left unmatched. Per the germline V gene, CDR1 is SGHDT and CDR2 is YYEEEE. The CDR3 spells CASSLSDRGTEAFF. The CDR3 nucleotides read TGTGCCAGCAGCTTGTCTGACAGGGGCACTGAAGCTTTCTTT. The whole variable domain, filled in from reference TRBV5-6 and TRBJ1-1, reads DAGVTQSPTHLIKTRGQQVTLRCSPKSGHDTVSWYQQALGQGPQFIFQYYEEEERQRGNFPDRFSGHQFPNYSSELNVNALLLGDSALYLCASSLSDRGTEAFFGQGTRLTVV.

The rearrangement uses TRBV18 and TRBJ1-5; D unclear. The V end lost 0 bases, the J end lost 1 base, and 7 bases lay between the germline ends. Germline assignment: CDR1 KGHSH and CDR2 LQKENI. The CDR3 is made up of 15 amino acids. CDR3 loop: CASSPPSGSNQPQHF. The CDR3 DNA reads TGTGCCAGCTCACCACCGAGCGGGAGCAATCAGCCCCAGCATTTT.

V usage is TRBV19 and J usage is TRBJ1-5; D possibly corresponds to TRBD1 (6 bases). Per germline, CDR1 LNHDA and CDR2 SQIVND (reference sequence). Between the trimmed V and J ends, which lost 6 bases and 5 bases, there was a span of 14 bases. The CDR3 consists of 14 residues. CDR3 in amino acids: CASSPYREYQPQHF. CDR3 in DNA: TGTGCCAGTAGCCCATACAGGGAATATCAGCCCCAGCATTTT.

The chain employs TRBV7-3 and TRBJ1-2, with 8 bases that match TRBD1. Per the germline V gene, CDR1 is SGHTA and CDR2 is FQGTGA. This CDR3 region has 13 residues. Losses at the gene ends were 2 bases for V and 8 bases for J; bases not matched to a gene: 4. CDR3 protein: CASSLGQGGGYTF. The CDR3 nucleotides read TGTGCCAGCAGCTTAGGACAGGGTGGAGGCTACACCTTC.

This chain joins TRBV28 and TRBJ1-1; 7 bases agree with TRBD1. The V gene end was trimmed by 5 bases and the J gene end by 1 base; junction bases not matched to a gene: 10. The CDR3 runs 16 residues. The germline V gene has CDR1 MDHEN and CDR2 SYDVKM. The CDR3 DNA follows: TGTGCCAGCAGTCCGTGGGACAGCTGGGGGAACACTGAAGCTTTCTTT. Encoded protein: CASSPWDSWGNTEAFF.

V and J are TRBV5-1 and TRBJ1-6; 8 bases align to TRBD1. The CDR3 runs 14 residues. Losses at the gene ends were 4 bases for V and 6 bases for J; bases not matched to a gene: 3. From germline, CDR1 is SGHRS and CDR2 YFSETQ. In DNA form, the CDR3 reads TGCGCCAGCAGCCCGGACAGGGTTAATTCACCCCTCCACTTT. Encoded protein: CASSPDRVNSPLHF.

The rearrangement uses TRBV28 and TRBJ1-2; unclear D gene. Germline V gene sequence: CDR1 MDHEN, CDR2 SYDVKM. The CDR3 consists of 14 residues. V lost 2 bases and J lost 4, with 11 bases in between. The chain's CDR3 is CASSLQTTSYGYTF. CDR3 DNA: TGTGCCAGCAGTTTACAGACGACTTCCTATGGCTACACCTTC.

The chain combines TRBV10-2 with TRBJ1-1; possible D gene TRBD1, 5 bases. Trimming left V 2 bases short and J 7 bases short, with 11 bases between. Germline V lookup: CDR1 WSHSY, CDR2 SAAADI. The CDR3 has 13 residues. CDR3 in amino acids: CASSEGNRLEAFF. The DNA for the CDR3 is TGCGCCAGCAGTGAGGGGAACAGGCTTGAAGCTTTCTTT.

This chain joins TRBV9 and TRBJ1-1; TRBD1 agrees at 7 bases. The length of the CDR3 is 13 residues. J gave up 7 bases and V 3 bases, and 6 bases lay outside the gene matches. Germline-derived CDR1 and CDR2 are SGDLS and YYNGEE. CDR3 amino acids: CASSATGTDEAFF. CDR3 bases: TGTGCCAGCAGCGCGACAGGGACTGATGAAGCTTTCTTT.

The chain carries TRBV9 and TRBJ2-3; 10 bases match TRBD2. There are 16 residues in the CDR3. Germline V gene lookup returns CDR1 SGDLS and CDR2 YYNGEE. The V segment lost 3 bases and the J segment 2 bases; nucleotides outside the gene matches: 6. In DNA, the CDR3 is TGTGCCAGCAGCGATGGACTAGCGGTTACCACAGATACGCAGTATTTT. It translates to CASSDGLAVTTDTQYF.

The CDR3 sequence: CASSHARRSSYEQYF. CDR3 in DNA: TGTGCCAGCAGCCATGCCCGGCGGAGCTCCTACGAGCAGTACTTC. The chain combines TRBV11-1 with TRBJ2-7; D call uncertain. The V end was cut by 5 bases, the J end by 0 bases, with 14 bases between. Germline V lookup: CDR1 SGHAT, CDR2 FQDESV (reference sequence). There are 15 residues in the CDR3.